The 31 T cell receptor beta chains presented below share a single source sample, sequenced in a study of shared clonotypes between healthy human individuals. Profiled with immunoSEQ multiplex PCR; TCRdb holds only in-frame clones, not every one. Of 550,000 to 700,000 clones listed, around 78% are singletons. Sequencing was carried out using memory CD4+ T cells sorted from blood. Subset specified: CD45RA-negative fraction. These receptors all come from a woman aged 25 to 45 in good health.

The rearrangement uses TRBV27 and TRBJ1-1; 11 positions agree with TRBD1. This CDR3 has 16 amino acids. Trimming cost V 2 bases and J 6 bases; bases outside gene matches: 8. The germline V gene has CDR1 MNHEY and CDR2 SMNVEV (reference sequence). The CDR3 bases are TGTGCCAGCAGTTTAATAACCGGGACAGGGGGATCTGAAGCTTTCTTT. This sequence encodes CASSLITGTGGSEAFF.

This sequence joins TRBV6-5 and TRBJ1-4, with D possibly being TRBD1 (6 bases). The CDR3 covers 13 residues. The V end was cut by 5 bases, the J end by 13 bases, with 17 bases between. Germline loops: CDR1 MNHEY, CDR2 SVGAGI. The chain's CDR3 is CASSQKQGWGLFF. As DNA, the CDR3 is TGTGCCAGCAGTCAAAAACAGGGATGGGGACTGTTTTTT.

The rearrangement links TRBV6-5 to TRBJ2-1; tentatively, D is TRBD2 (5 bases). The V gene lost 4 bases and the J gene lost 2 bases, with 12 bases spanning the gap. The CDR3 extends over 15 amino acids. CDR1 and CDR2 from the germline V gene are MNHEY and SVGAGI. CDR3 nucleotide sequence: TGTGCCAGCAGTTCCGGGATCCTACCCTACAATGAGCAGTTCTTC. Translation: CASSSGILPYNEQFF.

V gene TRBV7-8 combines with J gene TRBJ2-1; 12 nucleotides match TRBD2. V gave up 5 bases and J gave up 7 bases; unmatched junction bases: 6. This CDR3 contains 15 residues. The germline CDR1 and CDR2 sequences are SGHVS and FQNEAQ. The CDR3, as DNA: TGTGCCAGCAGCCTGACTAGCGGGAGAAAGAATGAGCAGTTCTTC. It codes for CASSLTSGRKNEQFF.

About this clone itself: The same CDR3 is also encoded by other DNA sequences in this sample. This rearrangement joins TRBV2 to TRBJ1-1; TRBD1 might be the D (5 bases). The CDR3 loop spans 13 amino acids. In germline, CDR1 is SNHLY, CDR2 FYNNEI. V was shortened by 4 bases and J by 0 bases, with 6 bases between the two germline ends. This CDR3 reads CASSGQMNTEAFF. The CDR3 DNA follows: TGTGCCAGCAGTGGACAGATGAACACTGAAGCTTTCTTT.

The chain employs TRBV28 and TRBJ1-3; D possibly corresponds to TRBD1 (5 bases). The CDR3 is 16 residues long. Germline CDR1 is MDHEN and CDR2 is SYDVKM. Trimming removed 1 base from V and 0 bases from J, with 10 bases in between. Written as DNA, the CDR3 is TGTGCCAGCAGTTTATACCAGGGAAGCTCTGGAAACACCATATATTTT. It translates to CASSLYQGSSGNTIYF.

CDR3 amino acids: CASNFRDNYYEQYF. CDR3 bases: TGTGCCAGCAACTTCCGGGACAACTATTACGAGCAGTACTTC. The gene calls are TRBV6-6 and TRBJ2-7, with D possibly matching TRBD1 (6 bases). Germline assignment: CDR1 MNHNY and CDR2 SVGAGI (reference sequence). The CDR3 length is 14 residues. Trimming removed 7 bases at V and 4 bases at J, with 17 bases between.

The genes are TRBV30 and TRBJ2-2; 9 bases fit TRBD2. CDR3 size: 13 residues. The junction had 6 bases not matched to a gene; V was cut back by 5 bases and J by 8 bases. The germline V gene encodes CDR1 GTSNPN and CDR2 SVGIG (reference sequence). CDR3 DNA: TGTGCCTGGCGCGGGAGGGCCTCTGGGGAGCTGTTTTTT. This codes for CAWRGRASGELFF. Complete variable domain (other parts from reference TRBV30 and TRBJ2-2): SQTIHQWPATLVQPVGSPLSLECTVEGTSNPNLYWYRQAAGRGLQLLFYSVGIGQISSEVPQNLSASRPQDRQFILSSKKLLLSDSGFYLCAWRGRASGELFFGEGSRLTVL.

This clone was recorded a few times. The chain combines TRBV11-2 with TRBJ2-3; 7 bases are a match to TRBD1. The CDR3 is 14 amino acids. Germline V gives CDR1 SGHAT, CDR2 FQNNGV. V shed 5 bases, J shed 2 bases, and the junction held 4 bases outside the gene matches. The CDR3 coding sequence is TGTGCCAGCAGCCAGGGGGTAGACACAGATACGCAGTATTTT. Translating it yields CASSQGVDTDTQYF. The whole variable domain, remainder taken from reference TRBV11-2 and TRBJ2-3, is EAGVAQSPRYKIIEKRQSVAFWCNPISGHATLYWYQQILGQGPKLLIQFQNNGVVDDSQLPKDRFSAERLKGVDSTLKIQPAKLEDSAVYLCASSQGVDTDTQYFGPGTRLTVL.

The chain joins TRBV30 to TRBJ2-6; D gene unclear. The germline V gene encodes CDR1 GTSNPN and CDR2 SVGIG (reference sequence). Trimming stripped 3 bases from V and 0 bases from J, with 12 bases between. The CDR3 extends over 16 amino acids. The CDR3 here is CAWSISVSSGANVLTF. In nucleotides, the CDR3 is TGTGCCTGGAGCATATCGGTTAGCTCTGGGGCCAACGTCCTGACTTTC.

J is TRBJ2-1 and V is TRBV6-5, with D unclear. The CDR3 runs to 15 residues. Germline V gene sequence: CDR1 MNHEY, CDR2 SVGAGI. The germline V and J ends were trimmed by 0 bases and 9 bases, with 15 bases remaining between them. The DNA for the CDR3 is TGTGCCAGCAGTTACTCCCACTGGGGTTTGCTTGAGCAGTTCTTC. Translation: CASSYSHWGLLEQFF.

The rearrangement links TRBV5-4 to TRBJ2-7; D is unclear. Per the germline V gene, CDR1 is SGHNT and CDR2 is YYREEE (reference sequence). The CDR3 contains 14 residues. Trimming took off 2 bases at V and 1 base at J, with 10 bases between the two ends. The CDR3 region has the DNA TGTGCCAGCAGCTTCGATGCTAAGTCCTACGAGCAGTACTTC. It is translated as CASSFDAKSYEQYF.

In DNA, the CDR3 is TGTGCCAGCTCAGCGACAGGGGGTAAGGACACTGAAGCTTTCTTT. As protein: CASSATGGKDTEAFF. J is TRBJ1-1 and V is TRBV18; 9 nucleotides line up with TRBD1. The germline CDR1 and CDR2 sequences are KGHSH and LQKENI. V shed 5 bases and J 3 bases; nucleotides not matched to a gene: 7. The CDR3 has 15 amino acids.

This rearrangement joins TRBV5-1 to TRBJ1-5; tentatively, D is TRBD1 (5 bases). CDR1 and CDR2 (germline): SGHRS, YFSETQ. The CDR3 is 15 residues long. Between the trimmed V and J ends, which lost 4 bases and 8 bases, there was a span of 19 bases. The CDR3 protein is CASSPAGTRSEPQHF. CDR3 nucleotide sequence: TGCGCCAGCAGCCCCGCGGGGACGAGGAGTGAGCCCCAGCATTTT.

The genes are TRBV2 and TRBJ1-2; perhaps TRBD1 as D (6 bases). Germline-derived CDR1 and CDR2 are SNHLY and FYNNEI. Trimming took off 6 bases at V and 2 bases at J, with 10 bases between the two ends. CDR3 size: 13 residues. Here the CDR3 reads CASSAQGNYGYTF. For the CDR3, the DNA is TGTGCCAGCAGCGCACAGGGAAACTATGGCTACACCTTC.

This rearrangement joins TRBV28 to TRBJ1-1; 11 positions match TRBD1. V shed 9 bases and J 3 bases; nucleotides not matched to a gene: 3. Germline V lookup: CDR1 MDHEN, CDR2 SYDVKM. This CDR3 is 13 amino acids long. The CDR3 DNA reads TGTGCCAGTCTGGGACAGGGGGACACTGAAGCTTTCTTT. Its translation: CASLGQGDTEAFF.

The CDR3 sequence is CANQGVVGTEAFF. In DNA form, the CDR3 reads TGTGCCAACCAAGGGGTGGTGGGGACTGAAGCTTTCTTT. The rearrangement uses TRBV10-3 and TRBJ1-1; possibly TRBD1 for D (5 bases). The V end was cut by 10 bases, the J end by 5 bases, with 17 bases between. The germline gives CDR1 ENHRY, CDR2 SYGVKD. The CDR3 has 13 residues.

The chain couples TRBV5-1 to TRBJ1-5, with D maybe TRBD1 (6 bases). Looked up from germline, CDR1 is SGHRS and CDR2 is YFSETQ. CDR3 length: 15 residues. The V gene lost 4 bases and the J gene lost 4 bases, with 15 bases spanning the gap. The CDR3 nucleotides read TGCGCCAGCAGCCCAACCGGGGACATTAATCAGCCCCAGCATTTT. Encoded protein: CASSPTGDINQPQHF.

This CDR3 reads CASSQSITPTNEKLFF. DNA for the CDR3: TGTGCCAGCAGCCAATCGATAACCCCAACTAATGAAAAACTGTTTTTT. The gene calls are TRBV16 and TRBJ1-4; no reliable D call. This CDR3 contains 16 residues. CDR1 KGHSY and CDR2 FQNENV come from the germline V gene. Trimming took 0 bases from V and 0 from J, leaving 8 bases between them. The variable domain in full, completed from reference TRBV16 and TRBJ1-4, reads GEEVAQTPKHLVRGEGQKAKLYCAPIKGHSYVFWYQQVLKNEFKFLISFQNENVFDETGMPKERFSAKCLPNSPCSLEIQATKLEDSAVYFCASSQSITPTNEKLFFGSGTQLSVL.

V usage is TRBV29-1 and J usage is TRBJ2-1; TRBD2 matches 14 bases. CDR1 is SQVTM and CDR2 is ANQGSEA in the germline V gene. The CDR3 extends over 15 amino acids. The V and J ends lost 6 bases and 5 bases, in that order; junction bases with no gene match: 6. The CDR3 bases are TGCAGCGTGGCTCGACTAGCGGGAGGGCACAATGAGCAGTTCTTC. This translates into CSVARLAGGHNEQFF.

The chain couples TRBV6-1 to TRBJ2-6; D is ambiguous. CDR1 MNHNS and CDR2 SASEGT come from the germline V gene. The V end was cut by 3 bases, the J end by 1 base, with 7 bases between. The CDR3 extends over 15 amino acids. CDR3 in DNA: TGTGCCAGCAGTGATAGGCGATCTGGGGCCAACGTCCTGACTTTC. As protein: CASSDRRSGANVLTF.

For this clone: The same CDR3 can be traced to other DNA sequences in this sample. The chain carries TRBV7-2 and TRBJ1-5; maybe TRBD1 (5 bases). V lost 3 bases to trimming and J lost 1 base, with 10 bases between them. Germline CDR1 and CDR2: SGHTA and FQGNSA. The CDR3 extends over 15 amino acids. The CDR3 bases are TGTGCCAGCAGCTTCACGGGGGGGAGCAATCAGCCCCAGCATTTT. Residues: CASSFTGGSNQPQHF.

CDR3: CASTQGRVGQPQHF. DNA for the CDR3: TGTGCCAGCACCCAAGGGAGGGTCGGACAGCCCCAGCATTTT. This chain uses TRBV21-1 with TRBJ1-5. TRBV21-1 is a recognized pseudogene. This CDR3 is built from 14 residues.

This clone occurred a few times. The J gene is TRBJ2-2, the V gene TRBV29-1; TRBD1 agrees at 7 bases. The CDR3 contains 14 residues. Germline CDR1 SQVTM, CDR2 ANQGSEA. The V gene end was trimmed by 4 bases and the J gene end by 3 bases; junction bases not matched to a gene: 5. CDR3 nucleotide sequence: TGCAGCGTTGCCAGGGGGATAGACACCGGGGAGCTGTTTTTT. Translating it yields CSVARGIDTGELFF.

V is TRBV11-1 and J is TRBJ2-3; D not certain. The CDR3 is 13 residues long. V lost 2 bases and J lost 3, with 6 bases in between. Germline lookup yields CDR1 SGHAT and CDR2 FQDESV (reference sequence). The CDR3 bases are TGTGCCAGCAGCTTACCATCTACAGATACGCAGTATTTT. Its translation: CASSLPSTDTQYF. The full variable domain, completed using reference TRBV11-1 and TRBJ2-3, is EAEVAQSPRYKITEKSQAVAFWCDPISGHATLYWYRQILGQGPELLVQFQDESVVDDSQLPKDRFSAERLKGVDSTLKIQPAELGDSAMYLCASSLPSTDTQYFGPGTRLTVL.

The gene calls are TRBV7-6 and TRBJ1-3, with a tentative D call TRBD1 (6 bases). Germline CDR1 and CDR2: SGHVS and FNYEAQ. The CDR3 sequence is 15 residues long. V was trimmed by 2 bases and J by 2 bases, leaving 10 bases between them. The CDR3 coding sequence is TGTGCCAGCAGCTTACCCGCAGGGGCTGGAAACACCATATATTTT. As protein: CASSLPAGAGNTIYF.

This clone showed up just once. The chain has TRBV7-3 and TRBJ2-7, with 9 bases aligning to TRBD2. With 5 bases clipped from V and 2 bases from J, the junction kept 7 bases outside the gene matches. Looked up from germline, CDR1 is SGHTA and CDR2 is FQGTGA. The CDR3 contains 15 residues. This chain's CDR3 is CASSVGAGGAYEQYF. The DNA of the CDR3 is TGTGCCAGCAGCGTGGGGGCGGGAGGGGCCTACGAGCAGTACTTC.

The chain uses TRBV30 and TRBJ1-2; maybe TRBD1 (6 bases). Trimming cost V 3 bases and J 6 bases, with 14 bases left between them. Germline V lookup: CDR1 GTSNPN, CDR2 SVGIG (reference sequence). This CDR3 region has 13 residues. The CDR3: CAWRGGGADGYTF. CDR3 bases: TGTGCCTGGAGGGGTGGGGGCGCGGATGGCTACACCTTC. Full variable domain (remainder filled in from reference TRBV30 and TRBJ1-2): SQTIHQWPATLVQPVGSPLSLECTVEGTSNPNLYWYRQAAGRGLQLLFYSVGIGQISSEVPQNLSASRPQDRQFILSSKKLLLSDSGFYLCAWRGGGADGYTFGSGTRLTVV.

The chain couples TRBV7-6 to TRBJ2-2, with TRBD1 identical over 9 bases. Per the germline V gene, CDR1 is SGHVS and CDR2 is FNYEAQ. With 5 bases clipped from V and 5 bases from J, the junction kept 6 bases outside the gene matches. The CDR3 runs to 15 residues. The CDR3 region has the DNA TGTGCCAGCAGCCCCCGGACAGGGGTTACCGGGGAGCTGTTTTTT. It yields the protein CASSPRTGVTGELFF.

The rearrangement links TRBV7-9 to TRBJ2-5; 9 bases fit TRBD1. Germline CDR1 SEHNR, CDR2 FQNEAQ (reference sequence). The CDR3 extends over 14 amino acids. The ends lost 4 bases at V and 4 bases at J; junction bases unmatched: 4. In DNA, the CDR3 is TGTGCCAGCAGCTCCAGGACAGGGGCAGAGACCCAGTACTTC. Its translation is CASSSRTGAETQYF.

The table lists this clone with a few counts. This sequence is one base from a far larger clone and is likely a read error. This chain links TRBV28 with TRBJ2-3; no definite D call. V lost 4 bases and J 2 bases, leaving 4 bases between the germline ends. Germline values: CDR1 MDHEN, CDR2 SYDVKM. The CDR3 extends over 12 amino acids. CDR3 in amino acids: CASSSPTDTQYF. The DNA of the CDR3 is TGTGCCAGCAGTTCCCCCACAGATACGCAGTATTTT.